The clone carrying this T cell receptor beta chain turned up a few times. The target antigen is unknown. Per the germline V gene, CDR1 is LGHDT and CDR2 is YNNKEL (reference sequence). The CDR3 extends over 11 amino acids. V dropped 8 bases and J dropped 5 bases, with 9 bases sitting between them. The record originates from a study of early T cells in non-severe SARS-CoV-2 infection. Study-wide results and caveats: In VDJdb matching, anti-spike CD8 responses were favored while private and CD4 specificities went missing.

Unique molecular identifier tags were affixed to discrete cDNA molecules. TCRdb fed the 5' RACE reads into MiXCR, producing one record per CDR3 protein. The sample records over 50,000 distinct CDR3 sequences, approximately 11% being singletons. This chain links TRBV3-1 with TRBJ2-5, with D hard to call. This TCR was sampled from an adult who was a healthcare worker with PCR-confirmed SARS-CoV-2 infection or an uninfected control (not recorded which). The sequenced sample consisted of whole blood. DNA for the CDR3: TGTGCCAGCGGAACTACGGAGACCCAGTACTTC. It codes for CASGTTETQYF.